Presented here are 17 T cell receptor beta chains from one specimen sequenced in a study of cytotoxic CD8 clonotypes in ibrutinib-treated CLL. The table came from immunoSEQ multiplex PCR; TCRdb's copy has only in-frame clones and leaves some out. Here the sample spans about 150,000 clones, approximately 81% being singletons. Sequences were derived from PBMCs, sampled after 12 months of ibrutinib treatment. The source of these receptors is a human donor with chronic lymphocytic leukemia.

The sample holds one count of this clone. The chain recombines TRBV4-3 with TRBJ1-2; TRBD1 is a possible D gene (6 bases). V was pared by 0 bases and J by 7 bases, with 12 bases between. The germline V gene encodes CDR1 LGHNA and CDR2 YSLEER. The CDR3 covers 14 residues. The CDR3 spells CASSQDRGIRGYTF. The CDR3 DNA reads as TGCGCCAGCAGCCAAGACAGGGGTATTCGTGGCTACACCTTC.

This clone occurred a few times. As DNA, the CDR3 is TGTGCCAGCAGTTACTCCGGGGGCTACACTGAAGCTTTCTTT. Translated, it gives CASSYSGGYTEAFF. The rearrangement links TRBV6-5 to TRBJ1-1; TRBD1 is a possible D gene (6 bases). CDR3 length equals 14 residues. V dropped 0 bases and J dropped 3 bases, with 8 bases sitting between them. Germline loops: CDR1 MNHEY, CDR2 SVGAGI.

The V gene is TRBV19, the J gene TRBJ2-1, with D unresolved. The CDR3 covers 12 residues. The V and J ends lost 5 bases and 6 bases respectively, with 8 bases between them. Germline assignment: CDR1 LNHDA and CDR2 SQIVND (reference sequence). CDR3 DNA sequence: TGTGCCAGTAGTTTCGGACCCAATGAGCAGTTCTTC. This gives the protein CASSFGPNEQFF.

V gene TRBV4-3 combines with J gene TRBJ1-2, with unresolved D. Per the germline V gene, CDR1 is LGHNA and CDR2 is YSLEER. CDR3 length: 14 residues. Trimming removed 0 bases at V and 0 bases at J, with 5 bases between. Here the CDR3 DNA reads TGCGCCAGCAGCCAAGATATCTCTAACTATGGCTACACCTTC. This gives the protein CASSQDISNYGYTF.

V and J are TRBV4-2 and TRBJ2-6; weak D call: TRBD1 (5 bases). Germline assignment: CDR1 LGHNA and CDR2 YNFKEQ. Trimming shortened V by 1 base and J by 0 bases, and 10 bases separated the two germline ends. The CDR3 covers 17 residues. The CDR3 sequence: CASSQGRQLSGANVLTF. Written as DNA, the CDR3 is TGTGCCAGCAGCCAAGGAAGACAGCTCTCTGGGGCCAACGTCCTGACTTTC.

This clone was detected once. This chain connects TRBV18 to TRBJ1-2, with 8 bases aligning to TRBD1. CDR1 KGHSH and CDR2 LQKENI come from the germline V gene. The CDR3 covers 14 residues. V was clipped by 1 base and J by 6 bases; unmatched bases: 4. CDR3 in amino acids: CASSPLQGGDGYTF. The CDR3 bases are TGTGCCAGCTCACCACTACAGGGGGGTGATGGCTACACCTTC.

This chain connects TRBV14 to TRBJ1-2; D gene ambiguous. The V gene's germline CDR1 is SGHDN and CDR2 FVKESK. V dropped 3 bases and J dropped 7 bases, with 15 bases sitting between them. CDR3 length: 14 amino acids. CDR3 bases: TGTGCCAGCAGCCACGAATGGCCTGGATCTGGCTACACCTTC. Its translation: CASSHEWPGSGYTF.

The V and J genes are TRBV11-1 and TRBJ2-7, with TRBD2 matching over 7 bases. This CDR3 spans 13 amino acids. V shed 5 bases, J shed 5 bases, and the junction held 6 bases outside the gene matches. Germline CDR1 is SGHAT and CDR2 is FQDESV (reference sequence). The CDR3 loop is CASSRGRGDEQYF. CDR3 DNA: TGTGCCAGCAGCCGCGGGAGAGGGGACGAGCAGTACTTC. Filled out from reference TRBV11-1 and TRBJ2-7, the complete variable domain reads EAEVAQSPRYKITEKSQAVAFWCDPISGHATLYWYRQILGQGPELLVQFQDESVVDDSQLPKDRFSAERLKGVDSTLKIQPAELGDSAMYLCASSRGRGDEQYFGPGTRLTVT.

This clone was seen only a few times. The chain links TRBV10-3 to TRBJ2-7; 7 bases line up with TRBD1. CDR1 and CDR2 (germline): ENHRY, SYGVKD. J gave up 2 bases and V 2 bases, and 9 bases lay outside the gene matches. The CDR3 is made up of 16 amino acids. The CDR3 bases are TGTGCCATCAGTGAGCCCTGGGACAGCCAGACCTACGAGCAGTACTTC. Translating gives CAISEPWDSQTYEQYF.

The CDR3 DNA sequence: TGTGCCAGCAGTTACTCGCGGGAGCTCAATGAGCAGTTCTTC. It yields the protein CASSYSRELNEQFF. The chain links TRBV6-5 to TRBJ2-1, with 7 bases aligning to TRBD2. V shed 0 bases and J 6 bases; nucleotides not matched to a gene: 2. This CDR3 has 14 amino acids. In germline, CDR1 is MNHEY, CDR2 SVGAGI.

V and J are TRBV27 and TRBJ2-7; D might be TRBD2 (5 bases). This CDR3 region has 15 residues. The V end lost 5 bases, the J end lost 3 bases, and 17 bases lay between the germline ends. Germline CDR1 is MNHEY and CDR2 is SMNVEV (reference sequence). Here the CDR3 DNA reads TGTGCCAGCAGTCCGACGACTATTACGAACTACGAGCAGTACTTC. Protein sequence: CASSPTTITNYEQYF.

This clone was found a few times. Written as DNA, the CDR3 is TGTGCCAGTGGGTCTAGCGGGAGAAACACCGGGGAGCTGTTTTTT. Translated: CASGSSGRNTGELFF. The chain links TRBV2 to TRBJ2-2, with 10 bases that match TRBD2. CDR3 length: 15 amino acids. Germline-derived CDR1 and CDR2 are SNHLY and FYNNEI. Trimming cost V 9 bases and J 2 bases; bases outside gene matches: 6.

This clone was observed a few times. The CDR3 nucleotides read TGTGCCTGTGGCGGGTTTAGCACAGATACGCAGTATTTT. It yields the protein CACGGFSTDTQYF. V usage is TRBV11-2 and J usage is TRBJ2-3; tentative D call: TRBD2 (5 bases). V shed 11 bases and J shed 0 bases, with 12 bases lying between them. The CDR3 is 13 residues long. The germline V gene encodes CDR1 SGHAT and CDR2 FQNNGV.

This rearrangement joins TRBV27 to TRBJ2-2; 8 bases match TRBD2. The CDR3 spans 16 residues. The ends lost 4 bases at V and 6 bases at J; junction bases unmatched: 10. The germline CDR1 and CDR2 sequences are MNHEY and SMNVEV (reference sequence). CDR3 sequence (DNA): TGTGCCAGCAGTTCCGGACTAGCTCCCAACGCCGGGGAGCTGTTTTTT. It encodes CASSSGLAPNAGELFF.

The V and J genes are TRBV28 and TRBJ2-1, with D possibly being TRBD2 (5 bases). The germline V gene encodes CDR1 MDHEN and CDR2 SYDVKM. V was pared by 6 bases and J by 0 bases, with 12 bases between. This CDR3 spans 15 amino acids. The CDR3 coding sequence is TGTGCCAGCAGGCAGGACTGGAGCTCCTACAATGAGCAGTTCTTC. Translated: CASRQDWSSYNEQFF.

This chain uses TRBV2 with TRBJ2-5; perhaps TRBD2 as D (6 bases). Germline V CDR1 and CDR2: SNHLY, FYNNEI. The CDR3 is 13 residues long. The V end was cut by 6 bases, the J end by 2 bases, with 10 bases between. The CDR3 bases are TGTGCCAGCAGGGAGGAGGGACAAGAGACCCAGTACTTC. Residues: CASREEGQETQYF.

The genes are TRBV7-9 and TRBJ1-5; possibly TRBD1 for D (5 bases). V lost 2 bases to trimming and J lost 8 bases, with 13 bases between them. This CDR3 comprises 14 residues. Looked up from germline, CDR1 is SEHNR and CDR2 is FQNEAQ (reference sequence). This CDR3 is CASSLLGPGKPQHF. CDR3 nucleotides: TGTGCCAGCAGCTTACTAGGCCCAGGGAAGCCCCAGCATTTT.